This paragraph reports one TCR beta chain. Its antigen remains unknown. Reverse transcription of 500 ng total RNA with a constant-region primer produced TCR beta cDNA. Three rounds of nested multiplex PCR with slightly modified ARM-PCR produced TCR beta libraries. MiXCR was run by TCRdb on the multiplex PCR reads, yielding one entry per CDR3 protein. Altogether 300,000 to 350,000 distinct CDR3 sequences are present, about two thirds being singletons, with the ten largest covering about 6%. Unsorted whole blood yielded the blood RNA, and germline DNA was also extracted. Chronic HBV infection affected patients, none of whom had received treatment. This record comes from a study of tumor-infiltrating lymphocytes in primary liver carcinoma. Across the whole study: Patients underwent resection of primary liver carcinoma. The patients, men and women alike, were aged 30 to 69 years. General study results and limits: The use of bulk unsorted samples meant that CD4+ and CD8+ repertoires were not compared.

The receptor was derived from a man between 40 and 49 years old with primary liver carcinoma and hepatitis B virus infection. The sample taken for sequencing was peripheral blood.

The CDR3 nucleotides read TGCGCCAGCAGCTTGGTTGTGTTGGGTTACTACAATGAGCAGTTCTTC. Amino acid sequence: CASSLVVLGYYNEQFF. The rearrangement links TRBV5-1 to TRBJ2-1; D is uncertain. Germline CDR1 and CDR2: SGHRS and YFSETQ. The CDR3 length is 16 residues. V lost 0 bases, J lost 3 bases, and 13 bases lay in between.